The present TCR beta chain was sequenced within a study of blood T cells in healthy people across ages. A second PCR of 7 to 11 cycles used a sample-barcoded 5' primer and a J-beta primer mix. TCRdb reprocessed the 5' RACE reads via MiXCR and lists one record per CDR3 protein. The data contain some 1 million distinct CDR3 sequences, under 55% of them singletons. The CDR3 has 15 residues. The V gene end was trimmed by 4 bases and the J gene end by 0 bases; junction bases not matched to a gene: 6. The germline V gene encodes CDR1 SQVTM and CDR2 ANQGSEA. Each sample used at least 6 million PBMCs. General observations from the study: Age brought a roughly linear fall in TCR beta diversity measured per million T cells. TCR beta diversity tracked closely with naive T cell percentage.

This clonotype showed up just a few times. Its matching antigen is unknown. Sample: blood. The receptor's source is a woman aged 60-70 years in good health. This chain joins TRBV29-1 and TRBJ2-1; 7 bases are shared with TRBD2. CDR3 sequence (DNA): TGCAGCGTTGGAGGAGGGAGGGCCTCCTACAATGAGCAGTTCTTC. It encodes CSVGGGRASYNEQFF.